The clone carrying this TCR beta chain turned up a few times. Each CDR3 protein is one row after TCRdb ran MiXCR on the 5' RACE reads. The data contain some 210,000 distinct CDR3 sequences, approximately 20% of them singletons. This CDR3 spans 15 amino acids. The V gene end was trimmed by 1 base and the J gene end by 9 bases; junction bases not matched to a gene: 6. Per the germline V gene, CDR1 is SGHTA and CDR2 is FQGNSA. The data are from a study of T-cell memory formation after mild COVID-19. The origin of this receptor is an adult woman who had mild COVID-19 (a few samples of this study predate the infection). Cell type and time point are not known. Sequencing was done on a sample of PBMCs or a T cell subset sorted from them (not recorded which). The gene calls are TRBV7-2 and TRBJ2-1, with 10 bases identical to TRBD2. The CDR3 DNA sequence: TGTGCCAGCAGCTTAGAGGCTAGCGGGAGTCGTGAGCAGTTCTTC. It codes for CASSLEASGSREQFF.